The following is a T cell receptor (beta chain) sequence with its context. This entry comes from a study of blood T cell repertoires in COVID-19. About the research overall: COVID-19 samples from acute and convalescent phases originated in the United States, Italy and Spain.

The length of the CDR3 is 15 residues. Germline CDR1 reads SGHNT; CDR2 reads YENEEA. The V end lost 0 bases, the J end lost 9 bases, and 15 bases lay between the germline ends. This table comes from immunoSEQ multiplex PCR, and its TCRdb copy is limited to in-frame clones, with some not included. The sample has under 150,000 clones; around 82% are singletons. The sample comprised PBMCs or T cells enriched from blood (not recorded which). The chain links TRBV11-3 to TRBJ2-1, with a possible D match to TRBD1 (6 bases). The sequence derives from a man aged 50-59 years in a cohort exposed to, infected with or recovered from COVID-19 (not recorded which). CDR3 DNA sequence: TGTGCCAGCAGCTTAGATAGAGGGGGTAACGGTGAGCAGTTCTTC. It specifies CASSLDRGGNGEQFF.